This T cell receptor (beta chain) was found in a study of CD8 T cells in Susac syndrome (dated by TCRdb to about 2019). Study-level background: Among the sequenced Susac syndrome patients, roughly six had clinically active disease and about eight were in clinical remission. Repertoire sequencing was used to test whether CD8+ T cell activation and differentiation in Susac syndrome was antigen driven. Susac syndrome patients were therapy-naive, on corticosteroids (some also receiving IVIg), or on IVIg alone at blood withdrawal. Study-level results and caveats: The TCR sequencing and HLA analysis was acknowledged to have included a relatively small number of individuals. The CD4+ T cell repertoire of patients with Susac syndrome showed no detectable clonal expansion.

High-throughput TCR beta sequencing profiled peripheral blood CD8+ and CD4+ T cells from healthy donors, Susac syndrome patients and multiple sclerosis patients. The Susac syndrome patients fulfilled recently defined diagnostic criteria for definite or probable disease. CD8+ TEMRA cells were enriched by FACS, while bulk CD8+ and CD4+ T cells were purified by magnetic negative isolation. Blood was collected in EDTA tubes and processed within 24 hours, with PBMCs isolated through density gradient centrifugation. PBMCs destined for TCR sequencing were cryopreserved in liquid nitrogen and later thawed in a 37 °C water bath. Purity of sorted or isolated CD4+, CD8+ and CD8+ TEMRA cells was at least 90%. As concerns this clonotype: It has no known antigen specificity. Base qualities are missing; no much larger clone stands one base away.

RNA was extracted using the RNeasy kit, and about 0.45 to 1 microgram was reverse transcribed with random hexamers. The immunoSEQ multiplex PCR assay, covering 54 Vbeta and 13 Jbeta segments, was used to amplify TCR beta CDR3 regions. To correct PCR amplification bias, a synthetic template baseline was used for both primer optimization and computational correction. The authors' analysis ran thus. Reads were annotated to V, D and J genes according to IMGT and were analyzed with immunoSEQ Analyzer, with only productive sequences retained. Clonality was calculated as one minus the Shannon entropy normalized by log2 of the number of productive unique sequences. For each patient and control, public and private clones were evaluated within the 100 most prevalent clones. A clone was defined as Susac-specific if it was absent from the healthy and MS cohorts, from more than 850 published viral clones and from other ImmuneACCESS disease sequences. TCRdb took the public reads, trimmed them with fastp at Q25, ran MiXCR for clone calling and kept in-frame beta chains. Merged by CDR3 protein, the rows form single entries marked with the most common genes and DNA. The V and J calls were not made by the authors but by TCRdb's processing. This sample is represented by approximately 210,000 distinct CDR3 sequences; 94% of them were singletons. Clones ranked in the top ten supply 0.15% to 0.2% of the sample.

The V and J ends are trimmed by 7 bases and 0 bases, leaving 13 bases between them. The CDR3 holds 14 amino acids from the cysteine to the phenylalanine. The entry retains the CDR3 DNA only, 42 bases that are in frame from base 1. Recombination linked TRBV12-3 or TRBV12-4 to TRBJ2-7; tentative D gene TRBD1, with 5 bases matching. The TCR originated in a human donor with Susac syndrome. The sample consisted of CD4+ T cells from PBMCs. The CDR3 is CASTVSGNSYEQYF. The DNA is as follows: TGTGCCAGCACCGTCTCAGGGAACTCCTACGAGCAGTACTTC.